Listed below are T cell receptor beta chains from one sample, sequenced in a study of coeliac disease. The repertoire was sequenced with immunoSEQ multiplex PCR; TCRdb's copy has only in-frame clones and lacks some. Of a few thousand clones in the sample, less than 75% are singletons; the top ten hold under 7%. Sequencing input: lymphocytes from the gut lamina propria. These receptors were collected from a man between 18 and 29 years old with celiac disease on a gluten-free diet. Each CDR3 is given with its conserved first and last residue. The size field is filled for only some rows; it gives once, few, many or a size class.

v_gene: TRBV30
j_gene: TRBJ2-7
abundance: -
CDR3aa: CAWSVWQVPYEQYF

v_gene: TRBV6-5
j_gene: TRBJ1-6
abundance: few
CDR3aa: CASSYEKNSPLHF

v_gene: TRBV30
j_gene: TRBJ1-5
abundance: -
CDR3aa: CAWAPAATNQPQHF

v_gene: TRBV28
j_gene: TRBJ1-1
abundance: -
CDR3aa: CASSLSQGRITEAFF

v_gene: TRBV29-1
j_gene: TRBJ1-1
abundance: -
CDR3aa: CSVSGQLNTEAFF

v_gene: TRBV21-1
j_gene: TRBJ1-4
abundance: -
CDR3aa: CASSGSIATKVHNEKLFF

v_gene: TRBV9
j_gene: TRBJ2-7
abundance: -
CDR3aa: CASSVDSSYEQYF

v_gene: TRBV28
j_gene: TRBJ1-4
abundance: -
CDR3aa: CASTNTYPGGEKLFF

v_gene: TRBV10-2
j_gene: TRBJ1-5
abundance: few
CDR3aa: CASSIQGGQPQHF

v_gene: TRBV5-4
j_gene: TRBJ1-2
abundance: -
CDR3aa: CASSLNDREGGYTF

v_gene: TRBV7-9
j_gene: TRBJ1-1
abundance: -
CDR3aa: CTSSSPGGLTNTEAFF

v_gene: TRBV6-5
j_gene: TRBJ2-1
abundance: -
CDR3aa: CATGRKAGSLNEQFF

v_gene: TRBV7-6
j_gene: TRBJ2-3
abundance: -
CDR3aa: CASSFGAGGIGDTQYF

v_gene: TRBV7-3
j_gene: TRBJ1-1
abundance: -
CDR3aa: CASSWDRGREAFF

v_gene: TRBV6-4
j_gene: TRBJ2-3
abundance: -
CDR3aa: CASSALDRETDTQYF

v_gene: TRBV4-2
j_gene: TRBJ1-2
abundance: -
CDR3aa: CASSQGTGNYGYTF

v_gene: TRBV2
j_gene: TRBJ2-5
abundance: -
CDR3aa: CASSEGPPPQYF

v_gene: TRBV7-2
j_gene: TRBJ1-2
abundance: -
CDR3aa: CASSLELAVTYGYTF

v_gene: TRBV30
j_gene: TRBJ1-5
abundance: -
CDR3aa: CAWSGGADGQPQHF

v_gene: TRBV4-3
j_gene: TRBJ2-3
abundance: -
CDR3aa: CASSQEGLAGGLTDTQYF

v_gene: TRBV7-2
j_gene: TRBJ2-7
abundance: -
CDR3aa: CASSLGTGGINEQYF

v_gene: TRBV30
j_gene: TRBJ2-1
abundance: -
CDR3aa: CAWLRIAGYNEQFF

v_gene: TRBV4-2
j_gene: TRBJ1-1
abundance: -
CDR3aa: CASSQERQGGNTEAFF

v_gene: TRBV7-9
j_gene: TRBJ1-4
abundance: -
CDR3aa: CASSLGDSLNEKLFF

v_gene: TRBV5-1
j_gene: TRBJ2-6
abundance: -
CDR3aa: CASSLTGAGANVLTF

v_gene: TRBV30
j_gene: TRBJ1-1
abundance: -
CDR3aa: CACDTGVIEAFF